This is a list of T cell receptor beta chains from one sample in a study of regulatory T cells in long-lasting Graves disease. TCRdb re-derived calls from the multiplex PCR reads in MiXCR, one entry per CDR3 protein. Among about 520,000 distinct CDR3 sequences listed, about 12% were seen once. These same data were also listed under a study on T cells in Graves' hyperthyroidism and ophthalmopathy.

This specimen was peripheral blood mononuclear cells (PBMCs), taken at new diagnosis, from a patient treated with antithyroid drugs. All receptors come from a woman aged 25 to 39 with Graves disease. Both conserved end residues are trimmed from each CDR3. Only some rows state a clone size, as once, few, many or a class for expanded clones.

TRBJ2-7 many TRBV2 ASSEYLGSYEQY
TRBJ1-3 many TRBV9 ASRGSHGNTIY
TRBJ2-5 - TRBV7-9 ASHLAPGGTQY
TRBJ2-1 few TRBV7-9 ASSFRGGERGNEQF
TRBJ1-6 few TRBV3-1 ASSHRIIRDRGSPLH
TRBJ2-2 many TRBV30 AWRARDRNTGELF
TRBJ2-7 many TRBV20-1 GFGRASDEQY
TRBJ1-5 few TRBV20-1 SARAGNQPQH
TRBJ2-1 many TRBV18 ASSRTSGRRNEQF
TRBJ2-2 many TRBV7-3 ASSRRTGEAGELF
TRBJ2-7 - TRBV7-6 ATSPQESYEQY
TRBJ1-1 many TRBV19 ASSPIDRGVTEAF
TRBJ1-1 many TRBV4-2 ASSAYLDTEAF
TRBJ2-5 many TRBV18 ASSQDRGRIETQY
TRBJ2-5 many TRBV6-5 ASSYDAEETQY
TRBJ2-1 - TRBV4-3 ASSHRTSGTVEQF
TRBJ1-3 - TRBV29-1 SVVKGARDTIY
TRBJ1-2 many TRBV10-3 AISPRGVDYGYT
TRBJ2-1 - TRBV5-1 ASSLHGGNEQF
TRBJ2-7 few TRBV6-2/TRBV6-3 ASSTIPADYEQY
TRBJ1-1 many TRBV6-5 ASSYGSGRENTEAF
TRBJ1-4 many TRBV2 ASRAGALGEKLF
TRBJ2-5 many TRBV14 ASSQDGGTARTQY
TRBJ1-5 many TRBV30 AWKPAGQGIQPQH
TRBJ1-2 many TRBV11-2 ASSPLDTSNYGYT
TRBJ2-3 - TRBV11-2 AGSQYSTDTQY
TRBJ1-3 - TRBV10-2 ASPDSGNTIY
TRBJ2-1 few TRBV10-1 ASSESYGRSYNEQF
TRBJ2-3 many TRBV24-1 ATSDQGTSGRITQY
TRBJ2-5 many TRBV28 ASSPRGGSLAEITPTQETQY
TRBJ1-1 many TRBV28 ASSGVKNTEAF
TRBJ2-1 few TRBV5-1 ASSLVASGGNEQF
TRBJ2-1 - TRBV19 ASSSNGRGSYNEQF
TRBJ2-7 many TRBV10-2 ASSYEAGPHYEQY
TRBJ1-5 - TRBV28 ASLVDQPQH
TRBJ1-1 many TRBV30 AWGGLDTEAF
TRBJ2-1 few TRBV20-1 SAPTSGAYNEQF
TRBJ2-1 - TRBV18 ASSPQGASSYNEQF
TRBJ2-1 - TRBV7-9 ASSARDRRSYNEQF
TRBJ2-1 - TRBV11-2 ASNRVRGSYNEQF
TRBJ1-2 few TRBV4-3 ASSQVTGAGGYT
TRBJ1-5 few TRBV10-3 AISKGASGDRPQH
TRBJ1-1 - TRBV12-3/TRBV12-4 ASSLALANTEAF
TRBJ1-1 few TRBV28 ASSLAQGGGEAF
TRBJ2-7 - TRBV7-2 ASSFMREGYEQY
TRBJ2-1 many TRBV9 ASSADPLPSYNEQF
TRBJ2-2 few TRBV27 ASSLWPGGAGTGELF
TRBJ2-1 - TRBV4-1 ASSQLKQKSSYNEQF
TRBJ2-7 - TRBV5-8 ASTYPGISYEQY
TRBJ2-3 many TRBV12-3/TRBV12-4 ASSLSSGGGITDTQY